The 2 T cell receptor beta chains below all came from one sample that was sequenced in a study of T cell repertoires in cytomegalovirus infection (dated by TCRdb to between 2018 and 2021). Instrument on record: Illumina HiSeq 1500. TCRdb reworked the public reads: Q25 trimming with fastp, MiXCR clone assembly, productive beta chains retained. Every CDR3 protein is listed once, alongside the most common genes and DNA of its rows. The sample records hundreds of thousands of distinct CDR3 sequences, around 6.4% of which are singletons. Less than 7.5% of the sample is taken by the ten largest. The specimen was PBMCs. The origin of the receptors is a human donor in good health (CMV status not recorded). Some clones in this sample may be carry-over from other donors' samples.

This clonotype was seen many times. The chain has TRBV7-2 and TRBJ2-1; TRBD2 matches at 9 bases. The CDR3 runs 15 residues. V was pared by 5 bases and J by 5 bases, with 7 bases of the junction left unmatched. In germline, CDR1 is SGHTA, CDR2 FQGNSA. In DNA form, the CDR3 reads TGTGCCAGCAGCCCCGGACTAGCGTACCACAATGAGCAGTTCTTC. Translating it yields CASSPGLAYHNEQFF.

The chain links TRBV29-1 to TRBJ2-5, with 10 nucleotides matching TRBD2. The CDR3 is 12 residues long. Unmatched junction bases numbered 4, after V lost 7 bases and J lost 5 bases. The germline CDR1 and CDR2 sequences are SQVTM and ANQGSEA. CDR3: CSAAGGPETQYF. CDR3 nucleotides: TGCAGCGCAGCGGGGGGGCCGGAGACCCAGTACTTC.